This T cell receptor (beta chain) came from a study of control samples from healthy donors and cancer patients. TCRdb keeps only in-frame clones here, not all; method: immunoSEQ multiplex PCR. Of around 140,000 clones in the sample, roughly 90% were seen once. CDR1 MNHEY and CDR2 SVGAGI come from the germline V gene. V lost 5 bases and J lost 4, with 9 bases in between. The CDR3 totals 13 residues. The receptor was derived from a woman between 50 and 59 years old in good health. The sequenced sample was blood. The V call is TRBV6-5, the J call TRBJ1-5, with D possibly matching TRBD1 (5 bases). The CDR3 DNA is TGTGCCAGCAGTCAGGGACGGAATCAGCCCCAGCATTTT. Protein: CASSQGRNQPQHF.